This TCR beta chain was retrieved from a study of graft-versus-host responses after intestinal transplantation. Study context: The study gave all recipients anti-thymocyte globulin induction, then tacrolimus and steroids for 2 to 3 years.

Study-wide points: Ileal or blood samples showed some GvH clones first, and such clones were also found in recipient marrow.

Using immunoSEQ multiplex PCR, the repertoire was profiled, and TCRdb retains in-frame clones only, with some absent. The top ten clones hold roughly 3.5% of a sample with 12,000 or so clones, roughly 92% of them seen once. This CDR3 is 14 amino acids long. The germline V and J ends were trimmed by 6 bases and 7 bases, with 19 bases remaining between them. The germline CDR1 and CDR2 sequences are MNHEY and SVGAGI. Time point denoted: postoperative day 105 after intestinal transplantation (dayNNNN = postoperative day). A remark on this clone: The antigen is not known.

The chain recombines TRBV6-5 with TRBJ2-7, with D perhaps assigned TRBD1 or TRBD2 (6 bases each). This TCR came from a human patient who received an intestinal transplant, so some T cells may come from the graft donor. Source: PBMCs, taken 105 days after intestinal transplantation. CDR3 amino acids: CASSDNGGHREQYF. CDR3 nucleotides: TGTGCCAGCAGCGACAACGGGGGCCATAGGGAGCAGTACTTC.